The T cell receptor beta chain under discussion was sequenced for a study of control samples from healthy donors and cancer patients. This CDR3 is 16 amino acids long. The V end was cut by 4 bases, the J end by 0 bases, with 13 bases between. Germline CDR1 and CDR2: LNHDA and SQIVND (reference sequence). Assay used: immunoSEQ multiplex PCR; TCRdb lists only in-frame clones, some missing. The sample carries tens of thousands of clones, about 90% recorded once. The V call is TRBV19, the J call TRBJ1-3; D may be TRBD1 (6 bases). The sequenced material came from PBMCs. This clonotype was obtained from a man aged 50-60 years with head and neck cancer. DNA of the CDR3: TGTGCCAGTAGTACCTCAGGGGCCAACTCTGGAAACACCATATATTTT. It is translated as CASSTSGANSGNTIYF. Looking up the rest from reference TRBV19 and TRBJ1-3 gives the full variable domain: DGGITQSPKYLFRKEGQNVTLSCEQNLNHDAMYWYRQDPGQGLRLIYYSQIVNDFQKGDIAEGYSVSREKKESFPLTVTSAQKNPTAFYLCASSTSGANSGNTIYFGEGSWLTVV.